These T cell receptor beta chains were read from a single sample in a study of radiotherapy plus CTLA-4 blockade in lung cancer. Data came from immunoSEQ multiplex PCR; TCRdb stores just in-frame clones and leaves some out. This repertoire shows about 57,000 clones, less than 80% found once; its top ten account for about 15%. Sample: peripheral blood, taken from a patient treated with radiotherapy plus ipilimumab. These receptors came from a human donor with non-small cell lung cancer who had a complete response to radiotherapy plus ipilimumab. CDR3s include the opening cysteine and the closing phenylalanine or tryptophan. Each record gives: V gene, D gene, J gene, clone size, CDR3 DNA, CDR3 protein. A D gene is named only where the DNA matches it firmly. A row's size may be missing; if present it is once, few, many or a size class.

TRBV11-3	NA	TRBJ2-4	NA	TGTGCCAGCAGCCCGACCGCGGGCTTAGCCAAAAACATTCAGTACTTC	CASSPTAGLAKNIQYF
TRBV29-1	NA	TRBJ2-7	NA	TGCAGCGTCGGACCGGGACAAGCCTACGAGCAGTACTTC	CSVGPGQAYEQYF
TRBV6-4	NA	TRBJ2-3	NA	TGTGCCAGCAGTGGGGGACACCCCACAGATACGCAGTATTTT	CASSGGHPTDTQYF
TRBV7-7	TRBD1	TRBJ2-5	NA	TGTGCTAGCAGCTTAGGGACAGCAAAAGAGACCCAGTACTTC	CASSLGTAKETQYF
TRBV29-1	NA	TRBJ1-1	NA	TGCAGCGTTGTTTATGTCTCTGAAGCTTTCTTT	CSVVYVSEAFF
TRBV5-1	NA	TRBJ2-6	once	TGCGCCAGCAGCTTGGGTACTGGGGCCAACGTCCTGACTTTC	CASSLGTGANVLTF
TRBV6-5	TRBD2	TRBJ2-7	few	TGTGCCAGCAGTTACGCTAGCGGGGACCCCTACGAGCAGTACTTC	CASSYASGDPYEQYF
TRBV5-1	TRBD1	TRBJ2-4	NA	TGCGCCAGCAGCTCCTCCGGGACAGGGGGCCTAAACATTCAGTACTTC	CASSSSGTGGLNIQYF
TRBV5-4	NA	TRBJ1-2	NA	TGTGCCAGCAGCTCCAGGGAAAACTATGGCTACACCTTC	CASSSRENYGYTF
TRBV28	TRBD1	TRBJ1-2	NA	TGTGCCAGCAGTTTCTTGGCAGGGGGCTATGGCTACACCTTC	CASSFLAGGYGYTF
TRBV11-2	TRBD1	TRBJ2-3	NA	TGTGCCAGCAGCCGAACAGGGGGAAGCACAGATACGCAGTATTTT	CASSRTGGSTDTQYF
TRBV28	NA	TRBJ1-3	NA	TGTGCCAGCACCCCCCTCGGGGAGCGTGGAAACACCATATATTTT	CASTPLGERGNTIYF
TRBV18	TRBD1	TRBJ2-3	NA	TGTGCCAGCTCACAAGGACAGGGTTTCACAGATACGCAGTATTTT	CASSQGQGFTDTQYF
TRBV4-3	NA	TRBJ1-1	NA	TGCGCCAGCAGCCAAGATGGGGGGGCTTACACTGAAGCTTTCTTT	CASSQDGGAYTEAFF
TRBV6-1	NA	TRBJ2-2	few	TGTGCCAGCAGTGCTAAAAAGATAACCCCCTCCTACACCGGGGAGCTGTTTTTT	CASSAKKITPSYTGELFF
TRBV5-4	TRBD2	TRBJ2-1	NA	TGTGCCAGCAGCTTGGTCGGGGGGGGCTCAAATGAGCAGTTCTTC	CASSLVGGGSNEQFF
TRBV7-9	NA	TRBJ2-4	NA	TGTGCCAGCAGCTCGCCCATGAGGACGCGGGGATTCGACATTCAGTACTTC	CASSSPMRTRGFDIQYF
TRBV4-2	TRBD1	TRBJ2-3	NA	TGTCCCAGCAGCCATTCCCGCCGAGGACAGGGGGCATCAGATACGCAGTATTTT	CPSSHSRRGQGASDTQYF
TRBV4-3	NA	TRBJ2-2	few	TGCGCCAGCAGCCAAGTGGGGCTGTTGGTGGGAACCGGGGAGCTGTTTTTT	CASSQVGLLVGTGELFF
TRBV29-1	NA	TRBJ2-2	few	TGCAGCGTGGGGAGGACGGCGAACACCGGGGAGCTGTTTTTT	CSVGRTANTGELFF
TRBV9	TRBD2	TRBJ2-3	NA	TGTGCCAGCAGCCGAGCGGGGGGGGTCACAGATACGCAGTATTTT	CASSRAGGVTDTQYF
TRBV6-5	TRBD1	TRBJ1-2	NA	TGTGCCAGCAGTTACTCGGCAGGGGGTAACTATGGCTACACCTTC	CASSYSAGGNYGYTF